This T cell receptor (beta chain) was documented in a study of T cells after yellow fever vaccination. V was pared by 2 bases and J by 0 bases, with 7 bases between. The CDR3 is made up of 14 amino acids. TCRdb used MiXCR to reprocess the 5' RACE reads, holding one entry per CDR3 protein. The sample contains 70,000 or so distinct CDR3 sequences, approximately 5% of which appear only once. There are a few counts of this clonotype. This sample comprised CD4+ T cells sorted from PBMCs, obtained around 16 days after the first yellow fever vaccination. The clonotype was recovered from a man aged 18-30 years who received the YFV17D yellow fever vaccine. V gene TRBV12-3 or TRBV12-4 combines with J gene TRBJ1-1; no firm D call. CDR3 DNA sequence: TGTGCCAGCAGTTTACGGGCCTTGAACACTGAAGCTTTCTTT. As protein: CASSLRALNTEAFF.